This T cell receptor beta chain was captured by sequencing in a study of cytomegalovirus exposure and HLA in healthy donors. The table came from immunoSEQ multiplex PCR; TCRdb's copy has only in-frame clones and leaves some out. In the table there are fewer than 250,000 clones, around 87% of which are singletons. This CDR3 comprises 15 residues. The V segment lost 5 bases and the J segment 1 base; nucleotides outside the gene matches: 4. Germline V lookup: CDR1 MNHEY, CDR2 SMNVEV (reference sequence). The source is a woman aged 18-30 years in good health and CMV-seropositive. V is TRBV27 and J is TRBJ2-7; TRBD2 matches 11 bases. Sequenced: PBMCs. The CDR3 DNA is TGTGCCAGCAGTCCGCGACTAGCGGGGTCCTACGAGCAGTACTTC. It codes for CASSPRLAGSYEQYF.